This T cell receptor (beta chain) was identified during a study of blood T cell repertoires in COVID-19. Study-wide background: The study drew acute and convalescent COVID-19 samples from the United States, Italy and Spain. Sample material is recorded as cDNA or gDNA derived from T cells, B-cell-depleted T cells, or PBMCs.

As processed by the authors: Amplified reference gene primers provided the basis for estimating nucleated cell counts. Clones were read by immunoSEQ multiplex PCR, and TCRdb kept only the in-frame ones, dropping some. V, J and clone size were drawn from that table, and D and trimming were deduced from the DNA. The table lists around 50,000 clones, 88% of them singletons. V dropped 3 bases and J dropped 3; count of bases not matched to a gene: 3. The V gene's germline CDR1 is SGHVS and CDR2 FQNEAQ. This CDR3 contains 14 residues. This clonotype originated in a man aged 50-59 years with active COVID-19. The genes are TRBV7-8 and TRBJ1-1, with 8 bases fitting TRBD1. The sequencing sample was made of peripheral blood. The CDR3 region has the DNA TGTGCCAGCAGCTTGGACAGGGAAGACACTGAAGCTTTCTTT. Its translation is CASSLDREDTEAFF.